This T cell receptor (beta chain) originates from a study of CD8+CD57+ T cells in acquired aplastic anemia. In this sample, this clonotype turned up a few times. According to the study, genomic DNA was the template for TCR beta VDJ and CDR3 profiling. Each CDR3 protein gets one entry after TCRdb re-called the reads with MiXCR. The sample lists some 120,000 distinct CDR3 sequences, about two fifths seen once, with about 2.7% in the top ten. V was clipped by 2 bases and J by 5 bases; unmatched bases: 8. Germline V lookup: CDR1 MNHEY, CDR2 SVGAGI. The CDR3 is 15 amino acids. All patients picked for sequencing had shown, by flow cytometry, an expansion of CD8+CD57+ cells.

Sequenced input: sorted CD4+, CD8+, or CD8+CD57+ T cells (not recorded which) from PBMCs. This chain uses TRBV6-5 with TRBJ1-1, with 7 nucleotides matching TRBD1. This TCR came from a human donor with aplastic anemia. CDR3 coding DNA: TGTGCCAGCAGTTACGGGACAGTAGGGGGGACTGAAGCTTTCTTT. It specifies CASSYGTVGGTEAFF.